Presented here are 28 T cell receptor beta chains from one specimen sequenced in a study of shared clonotypes between healthy human individuals. The method was immunoSEQ multiplex PCR; TCRdb's version includes in-frame clones alone and lacks a portion of them. This sample has millions of clones, with about 93% found just once. Naive CD8 cells lacked CD45RO, underwent positive selection for CCR7 and left out terminally differentiated effector memory CD45RA+ cells. Sequenced material: naive CD8+ T cells from PBMCs. The receptors derive from a man aged 18 to 30 in good health. Some clones in this sample may be carry-over from other donors' samples.

The chain couples TRBV7-2 to TRBJ1-4, with unresolved D. The CDR3 covers 14 residues. Germline CDR1 SGHTA, CDR2 FQGNSA. Deletions cut 2 bases from V and 4 bases from J, with 8 bases between. CDR3 loop: CASSLWGVNEKLFF. The CDR3, as DNA: TGTGCCAGCAGCTTATGGGGAGTTAATGAAAAACTGTTTTTT.

In its sample, this clone was seen a few times. The chain employs TRBV4-1 and TRBJ1-1; D not resolved. Deletions cut 4 bases from V and 1 base from J, with 10 bases between. The CDR3 is 14 residues long. Germline values: CDR1 MGHRA, CDR2 YSYEKL. CDR3 sequence (DNA): TGCGCCAGCAGCCTCCGACATCCGAACACTGAAGCTTTCTTT. Translated: CASSLRHPNTEAFF.

The chain has TRBV28 and TRBJ1-1, with TRBD1 matching over 10 bases. CDR1 is MDHEN and CDR2 is SYDVKM in the germline V gene. J lost 7 bases, V lost 7 bases, and 9 bases had no gene match. The CDR3 has 14 residues. The chain's CDR3 is CASNYRGTGVEAFF. The DNA for the CDR3 is TGTGCCAGCAACTACAGAGGGACAGGGGTTGAAGCTTTCTTT.

The chain combines TRBV19 with TRBJ1-1; a possible D gene is TRBD1 (6 bases). The CDR3 covers 15 residues. CDR1 is LNHDA, CDR2 SQIVND, per germline (reference sequence). The ends were cut back, 6 bases at V and 2 bases at J, with 16 bases in the middle. Here the CDR3 reads CASRTKTGSNTEAFF. The DNA for the CDR3 is TGTGCCAGTAGGACCAAAACAGGGAGTAACACTGAAGCTTTCTTT.

The rearrangement joins TRBV7-2 to TRBJ2-1, with D unresolved. V gave up 3 bases and J gave up 8 bases, with 5 bases separating them. The CDR3 has 11 residues. In germline, CDR1 is SGHTA, CDR2 FQGNSA. The CDR3 sequence: CASSFSYEQFF. In DNA form, the CDR3 reads TGTGCCAGCAGCTTTTCTTATGAGCAGTTCTTC.

The chain links TRBV5-1 to TRBJ1-4; the match to TRBD1 covers 12 bases. The ends lost 5 bases at V and 7 bases at J; junction bases unmatched: 9. There are 16 residues in the CDR3. CDR1 and CDR2 from the germline V gene are SGHRS and YFSETQ. The CDR3 DNA reads as TGCGCCAGCAGGGAGGGGACAGGGGGCAGGAGTGAAAAACTGTTTTTT. It translates to CASREGTGGRSEKLFF. Together with reference TRBV5-1 and TRBJ1-4, the CDR3 gives the full variable domain: KAGVTQTPRYLIKTRGQQVTLSCSPISGHRSVSWYQQTPGQGLQFLFEYFSETQRNKGNFPGRFSGRQFSNSRSEMNVSTLELGDSALYLCASREGTGGRSEKLFFGSGTQLSVL.

V gene TRBV5-1 combines with J gene TRBJ1-1, with TRBD1 matching over 7 bases. Germline assignment: CDR1 SGHRS and CDR2 YFSETQ. The junction had 4 bases not matched to a gene; V was cut back by 4 bases and J by 4 bases. This CDR3 spans 13 amino acids. CDR3 loop: CASSDRVGTEAFF. CDR3 nucleotides: TGCGCCAGCAGCGACAGGGTGGGCACTGAAGCTTTCTTT. Supplemented by reference TRBV5-1 and TRBJ1-1, the full variable domain reads KAGVTQTPRYLIKTRGQQVTLSCSPISGHRSVSWYQQTPGQGLQFLFEYFSETQRNKGNFPGRFSGRQFSNSRSEMNVSTLELGDSALYLCASSDRVGTEAFFGQGTRLTVV.

The chain links TRBV11-2 to TRBJ2-1; 7 bases align to TRBD2. In germline, CDR1 is SGHAT, CDR2 FQNNGV. V shed 1 base, J shed 3 bases, and the junction held 6 bases outside the gene matches. This CDR3 region has 16 residues. CDR3 nucleotides: TGTGCCAGCAGCTTAGTCGGGGAGGGCCTCTACAATGAGCAGTTCTTC. Amino acid sequence: CASSLVGEGLYNEQFF.

The chain is built from TRBV5-1 and TRBJ2-1; possibly TRBD2 for D (5 bases). Germline V gene sequence: CDR1 SGHRS, CDR2 YFSETQ. The CDR3 loop spans 18 amino acids. V was trimmed by 1 base and J by 4 bases, leaving 21 bases between them. CDR3 loop: CASSLPLLEASQYNEQFF. The CDR3 DNA sequence: TGCGCCAGCAGCTTGCCCCTGTTGGAGGCCTCCCAATACAATGAGCAGTTCTTC.

The J gene is TRBJ1-1, the V gene TRBV7-9, with 10 positions matching TRBD1. Germline V gene sequence: CDR1 SEHNR, CDR2 FQNEAQ (reference sequence). The ends lost 4 bases at V and 8 bases at J; junction bases unmatched: 4. This CDR3 is built from 13 residues. The CDR3 bases are TGTGCCAGCAGCTCCGGGACAGGGGAGGAAGCTTTCTTT. It encodes CASSSGTGEEAFF.

This chain uses TRBV7-2 with TRBJ2-1; 7 positions agree with TRBD2. V lost 5 bases to trimming and J lost 3 bases; unmatched junction nucleotides: 4. Germline V lookup: CDR1 SGHTA, CDR2 FQGNSA. The CDR3 has 14 residues. The CDR3 reads CASSPVAGYNEQFF. CDR3 sequence (DNA): TGTGCCAGCAGCCCAGTAGCGGGCTACAATGAGCAGTTCTTC.

The CDR3 spells CASSLSGTPNTEAFF. The CDR3 DNA is TGTGCCAGCAGCCTTTCCGGGACACCAAACACTGAAGCTTTCTTT. The chain carries TRBV5-6 and TRBJ1-1, with a weak D call TRBD1 (6 bases). The CDR3 is 15 amino acids. CDR1 and CDR2 from the germline V gene are SGHDT and YYEEEE. V was cut by 4 bases and J by 2 bases, with 15 bases left in between.

The chain is built from TRBV27 and TRBJ2-3; unclear D gene. This CDR3 has 16 amino acids. Trimming removed 3 bases at V and 4 bases at J, with 17 bases between. From germline, CDR1 is MNHEY and CDR2 SMNVEV (reference sequence). This chain's CDR3 is CASSFVGSPPADTQYF. CDR3 coding DNA: TGTGCCAGCAGTTTCGTAGGGTCCCCCCCCGCAGATACGCAGTATTTT.

The chain recombines TRBV28 with TRBJ1-5; D call uncertain. The length of the CDR3 is 15 residues. V was shortened by 2 bases and J by 0 bases, with 8 bases between the two germline ends. Germline-derived CDR1 and CDR2 are MDHEN and SYDVKM. CDR3: CASSLKQTSNQPQHF. In DNA, the CDR3 is TGTGCCAGCAGTTTAAAACAGACTAGCAATCAGCCCCAGCATTTT.

The V and J genes are TRBV5-1 and TRBJ1-1; maybe TRBD1 (5 bases). The CDR3 has 14 residues. In germline, CDR1 is SGHRS, CDR2 YFSETQ. V lost 3 bases to trimming and J lost 2 bases, with 11 bases between them. CDR3 in amino acids: CASSSPDRNTEAFF. DNA of the CDR3: TGCGCCAGCAGCTCACCAGACAGAAACACTGAAGCTTTCTTT. Looking up the rest from reference TRBV5-1 and TRBJ1-1 gives the full variable domain: KAGVTQTPRYLIKTRGQQVTLSCSPISGHRSVSWYQQTPGQGLQFLFEYFSETQRNKGNFPGRFSGRQFSNSRSEMNVSTLELGDSALYLCASSSPDRNTEAFFGQGTRLTVV.

The table lists this clone with a count of one. The V and J genes are TRBV2 and TRBJ2-7; D is perhaps TRBD1 (6 bases). Trimming took 7 bases from V and 3 from J, leaving 16 bases between them. Germline V gene lookup returns CDR1 SNHLY and CDR2 FYNNEI. This CDR3 is built from 14 residues. CDR3 loop: CASTHRDMFYEQYF. The CDR3 bases are TGTGCCAGCACGCACCGGGACATGTTCTACGAGCAGTACTTC.

The chain joins TRBV11-2 to TRBJ2-2; D perhaps matches TRBD1 (8 bases). The CDR3 is 18 residues long. Trimming took 2 bases from V and 3 from J, leaving 19 bases between them. Germline lookup yields CDR1 SGHAT and CDR2 FQNNGV. CDR3 sequence (DNA): TGTGCCAGCAGCTTATTTCATCGGACAGGGAGGGACACCGGGGAGCTGTTTTTT. Amino acids: CASSLFHRTGRDTGELFF.

The V call is TRBV5-8, the J call TRBJ1-5; no definite D call. The ends were cut back, 3 bases at V and 0 bases at J, with 10 bases in the middle. Germline V gene lookup returns CDR1 SGHTS and CDR2 YDEGEE. The CDR3 is 15 amino acids. CDR3 loop: CASSSWGLSNQPQHF. The CDR3 nucleotides read TGTGCCAGCAGCTCTTGGGGTCTTAGCAATCAGCCCCAGCATTTT.

This chain uses TRBV5-1 with TRBJ2-1; D might be TRBD1 (6 bases). In germline, CDR1 is SGHRS, CDR2 YFSETQ. Trimming took off 7 bases at V and 10 bases at J, with 24 bases between the two ends. There are 15 residues in the CDR3. The CDR3 spells CASSAPGHQNEEQFF. The CDR3 coding sequence is TGCGCCAGCTCAGCACCGGGACACCAAAATGAAGAGCAGTTCTTC.

The CDR3 protein is CASSPRQGTEQFF. The CDR3 DNA reads TGCGCCAGCAGCCCACGTCAAGGGACTGAGCAGTTCTTC. V and J are TRBV4-1 and TRBJ2-1; D possibly uses TRBD1 or TRBD2 (5 bases each). CDR3 length: 13 amino acids. Germline-derived CDR1 and CDR2 are MGHRA and YSYEKL. V was clipped by 4 bases and J by 9 bases, with 13 bases between them.

DNA for the CDR3: TGTGCCAGCAGTTACTCGATGGGGGGAGACGGGCAGGCTTTCTTT. This sequence encodes CASSYSMGGDGQAFF. The V and J genes are TRBV6-5 and TRBJ1-1, with D possibly matching TRBD1 (5 bases). The CDR3 totals 15 residues. Germline loops: CDR1 MNHEY, CDR2 SVGAGI. Deletions cut 0 bases from V and 11 bases from J, with 19 bases between.

The CDR3 is CASSGTSGFSYEQYF. The CDR3 region has the DNA TGTGCCAGCAGCGGGACTAGCGGGTTCTCCTACGAGCAGTACTTC. The chain employs TRBV14 and TRBJ2-7, with 12 bases fitting TRBD2. The V gene end was trimmed by 5 bases and the J gene end by 0 bases; junction bases not matched to a gene: 2. Germline CDR1 and CDR2: SGHDN and FVKESK. The CDR3 spans 15 residues.

V gene TRBV7-2 combines with J gene TRBJ1-5; TRBD1 might be the D (6 bases). The CDR3 has 15 amino acids. The germline gives CDR1 SGHTA, CDR2 FQGNSA. V lost 5 bases, J lost 3 bases, and 14 bases lay in between. The CDR3 DNA reads as TGTGCCAGCAGCCAGGGGACGGGACACAATCAGCCCCAGCATTTT. The encoded protein is CASSQGTGHNQPQHF.

A note on this clone: At one of its ends the junction is not consistent with the germline gene, which may arise from a read error. The chain uses TRBV6-5 and TRBJ2-1; TRBD2 matches at 10 bases. This CDR3 is 13 amino acids long. Germline loops: CDR1 MNHEY, CDR2 SVGAGI. The CDR3 sequence is CASSELAGIHWVF. The CDR3 nucleotides are TGTGCCAGCAGTGAACTAGCGGGAATCCACTGGGTCTTC.

The rearrangement joins TRBV29-1 to TRBJ1-1; D call uncertain. The CDR3 sequence is 13 residues long. Trimming shortened V by 5 bases and J by 0 bases, and 10 bases separated the two germline ends. Germline V gene sequence: CDR1 SQVTM, CDR2 ANQGSEA. The CDR3 loop is CSVFTAMNTEAFF. CDR3 sequence (DNA): TGCAGCGTTTTTACCGCAATGAACACTGAAGCTTTCTTT.

Notes on this clone: The same CDR3 is also encoded by other DNA sequences in this sample. The CDR3 sequence is CASSQGHMNTEAFF. DNA for the CDR3: TGCGCCAGCAGCCAGGGACACATGAACACTGAAGCTTTCTTT. This chain joins TRBV4-1 and TRBJ1-1; D might be TRBD1 (6 bases). Germline V gene data show CDR1 as MGHRA and CDR2 as YSYEKL. Trimming shortened V by 3 bases and J by 0 bases, and 8 bases separated the two germline ends. CDR3 size: 14 residues.

The rearrangement links TRBV25-1 to TRBJ1-5, with D hard to call. V shed 5 bases and J shed 7 bases, with 9 bases lying between them. This CDR3 has 12 residues. Germline loops: CDR1 MGHDK, CDR2 SYGVNS. CDR3 region: CASSTRGQPQHF. DNA for the CDR3: TGTGCCAGCAGTACGAGAGGGCAGCCCCAGCATTTT.

Turning to this clone: The sample contains more than one DNA sequence encoding this CDR3. The J gene is TRBJ1-5, the V gene TRBV28; no firm D call. Germline loops: CDR1 MDHEN, CDR2 SYDVKM. Trimming took off 4 bases at V and 1 base at J, with 8 bases between the two ends. The CDR3 contains 14 residues. Written as DNA, the CDR3 is TGTGCCAGCAGTTCCGACTACAGCAATCAGCCCCAGCATTTT. Encoded protein: CASSSDYSNQPQHF.